Sequencing of this T cell receptor beta chain was carried out in a study of T cells in Graves' hyperthyroidism and ophthalmopathy. Amplified TCR beta CDR3 regions came from RNA transcripts. A first-round RT-PCR of the TCR CDR3 used the HTBI primer set. Each CDR3 protein is one row after TCRdb ran MiXCR on the multiplex PCR reads. The sample lists more than 300,000 distinct CDR3 sequences, about 18% occurring once. Blood sampling occurred at first hyperthyroidism diagnosis, ahead of any ophthalmopathy symptoms. In germline, CDR1 is LNHDA, CDR2 SQIVND (reference sequence). There are 14 residues in the CDR3. With 5 bases removed from V and 5 bases from J, the gap between germline ends came to 12 bases. This clonotype was recorded a few times.

The material sequenced was blood. The chain recombines TRBV19 with TRBJ1-4; D is uncertain. The sequence derives from a woman aged 25 to 39 with Graves' hyperthyroidism that later progressed to Graves' ophthalmopathy. In nucleotides, the CDR3 is TGTGCCAGTAGTTCGAGCCCGTCAAATGAAAAACTGTTTTTT. It codes for CASSSSPSNEKLFF.